This TCR beta chain was captured in a study of shared clonotypes between healthy human individuals. Study results and caveats: The generation probabilities recorded for non-shared clonotypes fell below those of clonotypes shared by all four donors.

A remark on this clone: Its antigen is currently unknown.

This CDR3 comprises 16 residues. Trimming at V came to 4 bases and at J to 0 bases, leaving 7 bases not matched to a gene. Germline assignment: CDR1 SGHKS and CDR2 YYEKEE (reference sequence). DNA at 200 ng, 30,000 or so T cell genomes, went into sorted-subset replicate PCRs. TCRdb keeps only in-frame clones here, not all; method: immunoSEQ multiplex PCR. Of some 1,400,000 clones in the sample, roughly 96% were seen once. The receptor's source is a man aged 25 to 45 in good health. Sequenced input: naive CD4+ T cells sorted from blood. Indicated subset: CD45RA+ positively selected. This chain links TRBV5-5 with TRBJ1-3; 7 bases align to TRBD1. The CDR3, as DNA: TGTGCCAGCAGCCCAGAGGGACAGAACTCTGGAAACACCATATATTTT. Amino acids: CASSPEGQNSGNTIYF.